Below are 22 T cell receptor beta chains sequenced from a single sample in a study of T-cell memory formation after mild COVID-19. MiXCR, applied by TCRdb to the 5' RACE reads, yields one record per CDR3 protein. The table lists about 350,000 distinct CDR3 sequences, approximately 15% of them singletons. Specimen: PBMCs or a T cell subset sorted from them (not recorded which). These receptors originate from a man between 18 and 29 years old who had mild COVID-19 (a few samples of this study predate the infection). Cell type and time point are not known.

V usage is TRBV5-1 and J usage is TRBJ1-5; D possibly corresponds to TRBD1 (5 bases). The CDR3 totals 15 residues. V gave up 0 bases and J gave up 3 bases, with 10 bases separating them. Germline V gene sequence: CDR1 SGHRS, CDR2 YFSETQ. DNA for the CDR3: TGCGCCAGCAGCTTGGAGGGGAAATTCAATCAGCCCCAGCATTTT. Residues: CASSLEGKFNQPQHF.

This chain joins TRBV15 and TRBJ1-5; D is possibly TRBD1 (6 bases). The germline gives CDR1 LNHNV, CDR2 YYDKDF (reference sequence). The CDR3 contains 14 residues. The V and J ends lost 5 bases and 7 bases respectively, with 15 bases between them. As DNA, the CDR3 is TGTGCCACCAGCGGTACAGGGTCACGGCAGCCCCAGCATTTT. Residues: CATSGTGSRQPQHF.

This chain joins TRBV9 and TRBJ2-1, with D possibly called TRBD1 or TRBD2 (5 bases each). Trimming stripped 4 bases from V and 9 bases from J, with 23 bases between. CDR3 size: 16 residues. Looked up from germline, CDR1 is SGDLS and CDR2 is YYNGEE. CDR3 sequence reads: CASSSPASLLGGEQFF. The CDR3 coding sequence is TGTGCCAGCAGCTCCCCCGCTAGCCTCCTTGGGGGTGAGCAGTTCTTC.

The gene calls are TRBV7-6 and TRBJ1-1; D is unresolved. The V gene lost 5 bases and the J gene lost 6 bases, with 10 bases spanning the gap. This CDR3 contains 12 residues. The germline CDR1 and CDR2 sequences are SGHVS and FNYEAQ. The CDR3 bases are TGTGCCAGCAGCCTCGCCGGGGCTGAAGCTTTCTTT. The encoded protein is CASSLAGAEAFF. Full variable domain (remainder filled in from reference TRBV7-6 and TRBJ1-1): GAGVSQSPRYKVTKRGQDVALRCDPISGHVSLYWYRQALGQGPEFLTYFNYEAQQDKSGLPNDRFSAERPEGSISTLTIQRTEQRDSAMYRCASSLAGAEAFFGQGTRLTVV.

This clonotype was seen a few times. This sequence joins TRBV7-2 and TRBJ2-3; 8 nucleotides align to TRBD2. The CDR3 loop spans 15 amino acids. Germline CDR1 SGHTA, CDR2 FQGNSA. J was trimmed by 2 bases and V by 8 bases; bases with no gene match: 9. Here the CDR3 reads CASCLAGDTTDTQYF. In nucleotides, the CDR3 is TGTGCCAGCTGTCTAGCGGGCGATACCACAGATACGCAGTATTTT.

The rearrangement joins TRBV19 to TRBJ2-3; D gene unclear. The ends were cut back, 6 bases at V and 5 bases at J, with 15 bases in the middle. Germline CDR1 LNHDA, CDR2 SQIVND (reference sequence). The CDR3 runs to 14 residues. CDR3 loop: CASRPSMRVDTQYF. In DNA, the CDR3 is TGTGCCAGTAGACCTTCAATGAGAGTAGATACGCAGTATTTT.

Ten or more counts support this clonotype. V and J are TRBV12-3 or TRBV12-4 and TRBJ2-1, with 9 bases identical to TRBD1. The CDR3 runs 15 residues. V shed 4 bases and J 8 bases; nucleotides not matched to a gene: 9. CDR3 residues: CASSWTWDREHEQFF. DNA for the CDR3: TGTGCCAGCAGTTGGACTTGGGACAGGGAACATGAGCAGTTCTTC.

This clonotype showed up just a few times. The V call is TRBV5-4, the J call TRBJ2-3; 10 nucleotides agree with TRBD2. The germline V gene encodes CDR1 SGHNT and CDR2 YYREEE (reference sequence). The CDR3 spans 15 residues. V shed 2 bases and J 2 bases; nucleotides not matched to a gene: 2. The CDR3 is CASSFLAGATDTQYF. The CDR3 DNA reads TGTGCCAGCAGCTTTCTAGCGGGGGCCACAGATACGCAGTATTTT.

The chain joins TRBV20-1 to TRBJ1-2; D uncertain. Germline V gives CDR1 DFQATT, CDR2 SNEGSKA (reference sequence). Trimming stripped 0 bases from V and 4 bases from J, with 3 bases between. The CDR3 contains 11 residues. This CDR3 reads CSARDPYGYTF. The CDR3 nucleotides read TGCAGTGCTAGAGACCCCTATGGCTACACCTTC.

This clonotype was seen repeatedly, ten times or more. This chain links TRBV5-4 with TRBJ1-4; no reliable D call. The CDR3 covers 12 residues. Between the trimmed V and J ends, which lost 1 base and 8 bases, there was a span of 6 bases. CDR1 and CDR2 (germline): SGHNT, YYREEE (reference sequence). CDR3 loop: CASSLRNEKLFF. DNA for the CDR3: TGTGCCAGCAGCTTGCGTAACGAAAAACTGTTTTTT. Full variable domain (rest looked up from reference TRBV5-4 and TRBJ1-4): ETGVTQSPTHLIKTRGQQVTLRCSSQSGHNTVSWYQQALGQGPQFIFQYYREEENGRGNFPPRFSGLQFPNYSSELNVNALELDDSALYLCASSLRNEKLFFGSGTQLSVL.

This clonotype was picked up many times. The chain uses TRBV24-1 and TRBJ1-1; no definite D call. In germline, CDR1 is KGHDR, CDR2 SFDVKD. The CDR3 is 15 amino acids. V was pared by 0 bases and J by 6 bases, with 13 bases between. This CDR3 is CATSDLGTLRPEAFF. The CDR3 nucleotides are TGTGCCACCAGTGATTTGGGCACACTCAGGCCTGAAGCTTTCTTT.

This clonotype occurred a few times. This rearrangement joins TRBV11-1 to TRBJ2-5; perhaps TRBD1 as D (6 bases). This CDR3 is 13 amino acids long. Trimming shortened V by 3 bases and J by 4 bases, and 9 bases separated the two germline ends. CDR1 and CDR2 from the germline V gene are SGHAT and FQDESV (reference sequence). The CDR3 bases are TGTGCCAGCAGCTTTACAGGGTCAGAGACCCAGTACTTC. Its protein is CASSFTGSETQYF.

V is TRBV7-3 and J is TRBJ1-2; D not resolved. The CDR3 extends over 13 amino acids. The germline V gene encodes CDR1 SGHTA and CDR2 FQGTGA. V was pared by 3 bases and J by 6 bases, with 11 bases between. DNA of the CDR3: TGTGCCAGCAGCTTGGACTACAGTGATGGCTACACCTTC. Protein product: CASSLDYSDGYTF.

This clonotype was picked up a small number of times. V and J are TRBV20-1 and TRBJ2-5; TRBD1 might be the D (5 bases). V was trimmed by 3 bases and J by 2 bases, leaving 7 bases between them. The germline V gene encodes CDR1 DFQATT and CDR2 SNEGSKA (reference sequence). The CDR3 contains 12 residues. As DNA, the CDR3 is TGCAGTGCTAGTGACAGACAAGAGACCCAGTACTTC. This encodes CSASDRQETQYF.

This clonotype was counted only a few times. The chain is built from TRBV7-2 and TRBJ2-5; 7 nucleotides agree with TRBD2. The CDR3 is 13 residues long. CDR1 is SGHTA, CDR2 FQGNSA, per germline. The V and J ends lost 5 bases and 4 bases, in that order; junction bases with no gene match: 4. The CDR3 region is CASSALARETQYF. The CDR3 DNA is TGTGCCAGCAGCGCACTAGCGCGAGAGACCCAGTACTTC.

This rearrangement joins TRBV25-1 to TRBJ1-2; 7 nucleotides agree with TRBD1. Germline trimming cut 1 base from V and 4 bases from J; bases unmatched to any gene: 6. The CDR3 extends over 15 amino acids. CDR1 is MGHDK and CDR2 is SYGVNS in the germline V gene. The CDR3 region is CASSESGQLLYGYTF. The CDR3 region has the DNA TGTGCCAGCAGTGAATCGGGACAGCTTCTCTATGGCTACACCTTC.

The sample holds many counts of this clonotype. V is TRBV6-5 and J is TRBJ2-3; 8 positions agree with TRBD2. This CDR3 spans 15 amino acids. Germline V gives CDR1 MNHEY, CDR2 SVGAGI. Losses at the gene ends were 5 bases for V and 4 bases for J; bases not matched to a gene: 8. CDR3 nucleotides: TGTGCCAGCAGTCGACGGGGGGGCGTTTCAGATACGCAGTATTTT. Translation gives CASSRRGGVSDTQYF.

This clonotype was counted a few times. The chain uses TRBV12-3 or TRBV12-4 and TRBJ2-4, with TRBD2 matching 8 bases. The J segment lost 5 bases and the V segment lost 8 bases, leaving 8 bases of the junction unmatched. The length of the CDR3 is 14 residues. In nucleotides, the CDR3 is TGTGCCAGCCAGCTCCGGGAGGGGGAAAACATTCAGTACTTC. Translation gives CASQLREGENIQYF.

This clonotype was picked up a small number of times. The V gene is TRBV11-2, the J gene TRBJ1-2; D not certain. CDR3 length equals 13 residues. Germline-derived CDR1 and CDR2 are SGHAT and FQNNGV. The V gene lost 3 bases and the J gene lost 1 base, with 6 bases spanning the gap. The CDR3 is CASSFPGNYGYTF. In nucleotides, the CDR3 is TGTGCCAGCAGCTTCCCCGGTAACTATGGCTACACCTTC. Combining the CDR3 with reference TRBV11-2 and TRBJ1-2 gives the whole variable domain EAGVAQSPRYKIIEKRQSVAFWCNPISGHATLYWYQQILGQGPKLLIQFQNNGVVDDSQLPKDRFSAERLKGVDSTLKIQPAKLEDSAVYLCASSFPGNYGYTFGSGTRLTVV.

V usage is TRBV28 and J usage is TRBJ2-5, with 9 bases identical to TRBD1. Per germline, CDR1 MDHEN and CDR2 SYDVKM. The CDR3 runs 13 residues. Trimming took 6 bases from V and 7 from J; bases not matched to a gene: 6. DNA for the CDR3: TGTGCCAGCAGAGGGACAGGGCGTGGGACCCAGTACTTC. Encoded protein: CASRGTGRGTQYF.

The chain uses TRBV7-9 and TRBJ1-1; 8 nucleotides match TRBD1. Trimming took 3 bases from V and 10 from J; bases not matched to a gene: 13. The CDR3 is 15 amino acids. In germline, CDR1 is SEHNR, CDR2 FQNEAQ (reference sequence). CDR3 nucleotide sequence: TGTGCCAGCAGCTTCGGGAGTCAGGGGGCTCAAGGAGCTTTCTTT. Translating it yields CASSFGSQGAQGAFF.

The chain employs TRBV7-8 and TRBJ2-7, with D perhaps TRBD1 or TRBD2 (6 bases each). The length of the CDR3 is 14 residues. V lost 7 bases to trimming and J lost 2 bases, with 15 bases between them. Germline V gene lookup returns CDR1 SGHVS and CDR2 FQNEAQ. The CDR3 DNA reads TGTGCCAGCACCTTCGGGGGCTCAACCTACGAGCAGTACTTC. Translated: CASTFGGSTYEQYF.